A selection of T cell receptor beta chains follows, all from one sample in a study of Graves' ophthalmopathy and Graves' hyperthyroidism. TCRdb itself ran the multiplex PCR reads through MiXCR, one entry per CDR3 protein. The data hold around 340,000 distinct CDR3 sequences, with roughly 16% observed a single time. Sequencing used peripheral blood. Every receptor here comes from an adult man with Graves' ophthalmopathy. CDR3s include the opening cysteine and the closing phenylalanine or tryptophan. Each record gives: V gene, J gene, D gene, CDR3 length, clone size, CDR3 protein, CDR3 DNA. A D gene is named only where the DNA matches it firmly. Clone size is not always given. Where it is, it says once, few, many or a class for expanded clones.

V: TRBV11-2; J: TRBJ1-3; D: -; length: 15; size: many; CDR3: CASSLDLSSGNTIYF; DNA: TGTGCCAGCAGCTTAGACTTGAGCTCTGGAAACACCATATATTTT
V: TRBV21-1; J: TRBJ2-2; D: -; length: 21; size: many; CDR3: CASSAPKLAGGPSPPTGELFF; DNA: TGTGCCAGCAGCGCACCCAAACTAGCGGGAGGGCCCTCTCCACCTACCGGGGAGCTGTTTTTT
V: TRBV5-1; J: TRBJ1-2; D: -; length: 14; size: many; CDR3: CASSLDGGAYGYTF; DNA: TGCGCCAGCAGCTTGGACGGTGGGGCCTATGGCTACACCTTC
V: TRBV4-2; J: TRBJ2-2; D: -; length: 16; size: many; CDR3: CASSQPTGSNTGELFF; DNA: TGTGCCAGCAGCCAACCTACAGGTTCTAACACCGGGGAGCTGTTTTTT
V: TRBV30; J: TRBJ1-2; D: TRBD1; length: 14; size: many; CDR3: CAWSGTEGYYGYTF; DNA: TGTGCCTGGAGCGGGACAGAGGGCTACTATGGCTACACCTTC
V: TRBV15; J: TRBJ2-2; D: -; length: 14; size: many; CDR3: CATSRDLGAGELFF; DNA: TGTGCCACCAGCAGAGATCTCGGGGCCGGGGAGCTGTTTTTT
V: TRBV10-3; J: TRBJ1-6; D: -; length: 14; size: many; CDR3: CAIRGMVRDSPLHF; DNA: TGTGCCATCAGGGGGATGGTTCGGGATTCACCCCTCCACTTT
V: TRBV12-3/TRBV12-4; J: TRBJ2-2; D: TRBD2; length: 14; size: many; CDR3: CANARAGTTGELFF; DNA: TGTGCCAATGCTCGAGCGGGAACCACCGGGGAGCTGTTTTTT
V: TRBV12-3/TRBV12-4; J: TRBJ1-1; D: -; length: 14; size: many; CDR3: CASRIGGGNTEAFF; DNA: TGTGCCAGCAGAATAGGCGGGGGGAACACTGAAGCTTTCTTT
V: TRBV28; J: TRBJ2-2; D: TRBD1; length: 15; size: many; CDR3: CASSPDRGRFGELFF; DNA: TGTGCCAGCAGCCCGGACAGGGGGCGGTTCGGGGAGCTGTTTTTT
V: TRBV12-3/TRBV12-4; J: TRBJ1-6; D: TRBD1; length: 17; size: many; CDR3: CASSYLGVGTENSPLHF; DNA: TGTGCCAGCAGTTATTTGGGCGTTGGGACAGAGAATTCACCCCTCCACTTT
V: TRBV6-1; J: TRBJ2-5; D: -; length: 11; size: many; CDR3: CASKAWETQYF; DNA: TGTGCCAGCAAAGCCTGGGAGACCCAGTACTTC
V: TRBV6-2/TRBV6-3; J: TRBJ2-7; D: TRBD1; length: 13; size: few; CDR3: CASSRRGTYEQYF; DNA: TGTGCCAGCAGTCGCAGGGGGACCTACGAGCAGTACTTC
V: TRBV5-1; J: TRBJ1-1; D: -; length: 15; size: many; CDR3: CASSTGGGEDTEAFF; DNA: TGCGCCAGCAGCACTGGAGGCGGGGAGGACACTGAAGCTTTCTTT
V: TRBV6-2/TRBV6-3; J: TRBJ1-2; D: -; length: 15; size: many; CDR3: CASSYQAGRSYGYTF; DNA: TGTGCCAGCAGTTACCAGGCAGGGAGGAGCTATGGCTACACCTTC
V: TRBV5-1; J: TRBJ2-5; D: -; length: 15; size: many; CDR3: CASSPFEVGAETQYF; DNA: TGCGCCAGCAGCCCTTTTGAAGTGGGCGCAGAGACCCAGTACTTC
V: TRBV2; J: TRBJ1-2; D: TRBD1; length: 16; size: many; CDR3: CASIGTARSTNYGYTF; DNA: TGTGCCAGCATAGGGACAGCCCGTTCTACTAACTATGGCTACACCTTC
V: TRBV11-2; J: TRBJ2-7; D: -; length: 14; size: -; CDR3: CASSLLGRSDEQYF; DNA: TGTGCCAGCAGCTTATTGGGGAGAAGCGACGAGCAGTACTTC
V: TRBV6-2/TRBV6-3; J: TRBJ1-1; D: -; length: 19; size: -; CDR3: CASSYSTLVLWSMNTEAFF; DNA: TGTGCCAGCAGTTACTCGACTCTCGTATTGTGGAGTATGAACACTGAAGCTTTCTTT
V: TRBV6-5; J: TRBJ2-5; D: -; length: 14; size: many; CDR3: CASKRVGFRETQYF; DNA: TGTGCCAGCAAGAGAGTAGGTTTTCGGGAGACCCAGTACTTC
V: TRBV10-3; J: TRBJ1-2; D: -; length: 15; size: -; CDR3: CAISESSRGARGYTF; DNA: TGTGCCATCAGTGAGTCGAGTAGGGGCGCTCGTGGCTACACCTTC
V: TRBV5-6; J: TRBJ1-1; D: TRBD1; length: 15; size: many; CDR3: CASSYYRGLNTEAFF; DNA: TGTGCCAGCAGCTACTACAGGGGATTGAACACTGAAGCTTTCTTT
V: TRBV11-2; J: TRBJ2-7; D: -; length: 15; size: many; CDR3: CASSPGPKQSYEQYF; DNA: TGTGCCAGCAGCCCCGGGCCCAAACAATCCTACGAGCAGTACTTC
V: TRBV2; J: TRBJ1-5; D: -; length: 14; size: many; CDR3: CASRGTYSNQPQHF; DNA: TGTGCCAGCAGGGGGACGTATAGCAATCAGCCCCAGCATTTT
V: TRBV7-2; J: TRBJ2-7; D: -; length: 15; size: many; CDR3: CASSPISGQTYEQYF; DNA: TGTGCCAGCAGCCCTATTTCGGGCCAAACCTACGAGCAGTACTTC
V: TRBV20-1; J: TRBJ2-7; D: -; length: 12; size: many; CDR3: CSAAGTPSKQYF; DNA: TGCAGTGCTGCCGGGACTCCCTCCAAGCAGTACTTC
V: TRBV20-1; J: TRBJ1-1; D: -; length: 15; size: many; CDR3: CSARENKGGDTEAFF; DNA: TGCAGTGCTAGAGAAAACAAGGGGGGGGACACTGAAGCTTTCTTT
V: TRBV20-1; J: TRBJ2-7; D: TRBD2; length: 18; size: -; CDR3: CSARDLEGLAGIGYEQYF; DNA: TGCAGTGCTAGAGACCTAGAGGGACTAGCGGGAATAGGCTACGAGCAGTACTTC
V: TRBV7-2; J: TRBJ2-5; D: -; length: 12; size: -; CDR3: CASSFFGQTQYF; DNA: TGTGCCAGCAGCTTCTTCGGACAGACCCAGTACTTC
V: TRBV19; J: TRBJ1-5; D: -; length: 15; size: many; CDR3: CASSIGGYDNQPQHF; DNA: TGTGCCAGTAGCATCGGAGGGTATGACAATCAGCCCCAGCATTTT
V: TRBV7-2; J: TRBJ1-2; D: TRBD1; length: 14; size: many; CDR3: CASSLGTGALSYTF; DNA: TGTGCCAGCAGCTTAGGGACAGGGGCCTTGAGCTACACCTTC
V: TRBV27; J: TRBJ1-2; D: -; length: 11; size: many; CDR3: CASRDNYGYTF; DNA: TGTGCCAGCAGGGATAACTATGGCTACACCTTC
V: TRBV6-2/TRBV6-3; J: TRBJ1-2; D: -; length: 11; size: many; CDR3: CASSNGRGYTF; DNA: TGTGCCAGCAGTAACGGGCGCGGCTACACCTTC
V: TRBV6-2/TRBV6-3; J: TRBJ2-7; D: -; length: 13; size: many; CDR3: CASSYSGPYEQYF; DNA: TGTGCCAGCAGTTACTCGGGGCCCTACGAGCAGTACTTC
V: TRBV4-1; J: TRBJ2-2; D: -; length: 16; size: many; CDR3: CASSPTGTANTGELFF; DNA: TGCGCCAGCAGCCCCACGGGGACTGCGAACACCGGGGAGCTGTTTTTT
V: TRBV6-1; J: TRBJ1-2; D: TRBD1; length: 14; size: many; CDR3: CASRKQGAGYGYTF; DNA: TGTGCCAGCAGGAAGCAGGGGGCTGGATATGGCTACACCTTC
V: TRBV11-2; J: TRBJ2-5; D: TRBD1; length: 16; size: many; CDR3: CASSLWARTGTETQYF; DNA: TGTGCCAGCAGCTTATGGGCAAGGACAGGGACGGAGACCCAGTACTTC
V: TRBV6-1; J: TRBJ2-7; D: -; length: 16; size: many; CDR3: CASSEFRAGASYEQYF; DNA: TGTGCCAGCAGTGAATTTAGGGCGGGGGCCTCCTACGAGCAGTACTTC
V: TRBV10-2; J: TRBJ2-5; D: -; length: 14; size: many; CDR3: CASSPPAGQETQYF; DNA: TGCGCCAGCAGCCCCCCGGCAGGGCAAGAGACCCAGTACTTC
V: TRBV19; J: TRBJ1-1; D: -; length: 13; size: many; CDR3: CASSTRASTEAFF; DNA: TGTGCCAGTAGCACTCGGGCGAGCACTGAAGCTTTCTTT
V: TRBV7-9; J: TRBJ1-1; D: -; length: 15; size: many; CDR3: CASTLGTTVNTEAFF; DNA: TGTGCCAGCACCTTGGGAACGACAGTAAACACTGAAGCTTTCTTT
V: TRBV19; J: TRBJ1-5; D: -; length: 16; size: few; CDR3: CASSIEVGYSNQPQHF; DNA: TGTGCCAGTAGTATAGAAGTGGGGTATAGCAATCAGCCCCAGCATTTT
V: TRBV6-2/TRBV6-3; J: TRBJ1-2; D: -; length: 13; size: many; CDR3: CASSWTAFIGYTF; DNA: TGTGCCAGCAGTTGGACGGCTTTTATTGGCTACACCTTC
V: TRBV2; J: TRBJ1-5; D: -; length: 14; size: many; CDR3: CASSEFSSNQPQHF; DNA: TGTGCCAGCAGCGAGTTCTCGAGCAATCAGCCCCAGCATTTT
V: TRBV6-1; J: TRBJ1-5; D: TRBD1; length: 15; size: many; CDR3: CASQTSGQGNQPQHF; DNA: TGTGCCAGCCAAACGTCGGGACAGGGAAATCAGCCCCAGCATTTT
V: TRBV20-1; J: TRBJ2-7; D: TRBD1; length: 14; size: many; CDR3: CSAFDRGKDYEQYF; DNA: TGCAGTGCTTTCGACAGGGGAAAGGATTACGAGCAGTACTTC
V: TRBV9; J: TRBJ1-5; D: -; length: 16; size: many; CDR3: CASSTTDLHWNQPQHF; DNA: TGTGCCAGCAGCACCACGGACCTTCATTGGAATCAGCCCCAGCATTTT
V: TRBV20-1; J: TRBJ1-5; D: -; length: 13; size: many; CDR3: CSARAGGHQPQHF; DNA: TGCAGTGCTAGGGCAGGTGGTCATCAGCCCCAGCATTTT
V: TRBV11-2; J: TRBJ2-5; D: TRBD1; length: 15; size: many; CDR3: CANKLDRGPLATQYF; DNA: TGTGCCAACAAACTGGACAGGGGGCCTCTTGCGACCCAGTACTTC
V: TRBV11-2; J: TRBJ2-2; D: TRBD2; length: 14; size: many; CDR3: CASTPGLAAGELFF; DNA: TGTGCCAGCACCCCCGGACTAGCGGCCGGGGAGCTGTTTTTT
V: TRBV27; J: TRBJ1-2; D: TRBD1; length: 16; size: once; CDR3: CASSEDRDPYFYGYTF; DNA: TGTGCCAGCAGCGAGGACAGGGACCCGTATTTCTATGGCTACACCTTC
V: TRBV15; J: TRBJ1-1; D: -; length: 14; size: many; CDR3: CATSRVGTVLTAFF; DNA: TGTGCCACCAGCAGAGTCGGGACGGTATTGACAGCTTTCTTT
V: TRBV6-5; J: TRBJ1-6; D: TRBD1; length: 15; size: -; CDR3: CASSYGDRGNSPLHF; DNA: TGTGCCAGCAGTTACGGGGACAGGGGAAATTCACCCCTCCACTTT
V: TRBV5-1; J: TRBJ1-1; D: -; length: 15; size: many; CDR3: CASSLSWAPNTEAFF; DNA: TGCGCCAGCAGCTTGAGTTGGGCGCCGAACACTGAAGCTTTCTTT
V: TRBV7-8; J: TRBJ1-6; D: -; length: 15; size: many; CDR3: CASSLIRGPGSPLHF; DNA: TGTGCCAGCAGCTTAATACGGGGGCCTGGGTCACCCCTCCACTTT
V: TRBV28; J: TRBJ2-4; D: -; length: 16; size: many; CDR3: CASSLYGSSVKNIQYF; DNA: TGTGCCAGCAGTTTATACGGGAGTTCGGTCAAAAACATTCAGTACTTC